This T cell receptor (beta chain) was retrieved from a study of T cell changes during pregnancy in multiple sclerosis. Measured with immunoSEQ multiplex PCR; TCRdb has only the in-frame clones, and not every one. The table includes approximately 92,000 clones, roughly 90% detected once. The sample here was peripheral blood, taken in the first trimester of pregnancy. The source is a female donor with multiple sclerosis, enrolled in a pregnancy study.

CDR3 sequence: CASSPLAGGYEQYF. The CDR3 DNA reads TGTGCCAGCAGCCCACTAGCGGGAGGCTACGAGCAGTACTTC. The chain recombines TRBV6-6 with TRBJ2-7, with TRBD2 identical over 12 bases. The CDR3 runs 14 residues. CDR1 is MNHNY and CDR2 is SVGAGI in the germline V gene (reference sequence). J was trimmed by 3 bases and V by 6 bases; bases with no gene match: 3.